A selection of T cell receptor beta chains follows, all from one sample in a study of CD8+ T cells in alopecia areata. Sequencing was performed with immunoSEQ multiplex PCR; in TCRdb, only in-frame clones are kept and a portion is missing. The sample has roughly 200,000 clones; 35% to 40% are singletons. Source: CD4+ T cells sorted from blood, taken around week 34, from a patient treated with tofacitinib. These receptors came from a human donor with alopecia areata. CDR3s include the opening cysteine and the closing phenylalanine or tryptophan. Fields, in order: clone size, J gene, V gene, D gene, CDR3 DNA, CDR3 protein. A D gene is named only where the DNA matches it firmly. A clone size is listed for some rows: how often the clone was seen (once, few, many), or a class if it is expanded.

- TRBJ2-1 TRBV29-1 - TGCAGCGTTGCTAGCCCGAGCTCCTACAATGAGCAGTTCTTC CSVASPSSYNEQFF
once TRBJ1-1 TRBV29-1 TRBD1 TGCAGCGTAGCGGGACAGGCAATACCTGAAGCTTTCTTT CSVAGQAIPEAFF
few TRBJ2-6 TRBV15 - TGTGCCACCAGCAGAGACAGGGGCCCTGGGGCCAACGTCCTGACTTTC CATSRDRGPGANVLTF
- TRBJ2-1 TRBV6-5 - TGTGCCAGCAGTTACCACAGGGACAAGGGGAATGAGCAGTTCTTC CASSYHRDKGNEQFF
- TRBJ2-5 TRBV25-1 - TGTGCCAGCAGTGACACAGGGTTTCCCCAAGAGACCCAGTACTTC CASSDTGFPQETQYF
- TRBJ1-5 TRBV27 - TGTGCCAGCAGTTTCCGGGAGGATCAGCCCCAGCATTTT CASSFREDQPQHF
few TRBJ2-2 TRBV29-1 - TGCAGCGTTGACCCCCGGTCTACCGGGGAGCTGTTTTTT CSVDPRSTGELFF
- TRBJ2-1 TRBV6-5 TRBD1 TGTGCCAGCAGACAGCAGGGGGTCCCCTACAATGAGCAGTTCTTC CASRQQGVPYNEQFF
- TRBJ1-2 TRBV2 - TGTGCCAGCAGTGAAAGGCGAGGCTACACCTTC CASSERRGYTF
- TRBJ2-5 TRBV27 - TGTGCCAGCAGACCGCTAACGGGCGAGACCCAGTACTTC CASRPLTGETQYF
few TRBJ1-2 TRBV5-1 TRBD1 TGCGCCAGCAGTCCGGACAGGGGAAGAGGCTACACCTTC CASSPDRGRGYTF
- TRBJ2-3 TRBV5-4 - TGTGCCAGCAACAACCAACAGGAGACGCAGTATTTT CASNNQQETQYF
- TRBJ1-2 TRBV29-1 TRBD1 TGCAGCGTTGGGGCGGGGACAGGGGAATATGGCTACACCTTC CSVGAGTGEYGYTF
few TRBJ1-2 TRBV7-2 - TGTGCCAGCAGCTTAGACACACCCTATGGCTACACCTTC CASSLDTPYGYTF
- TRBJ1-3 TRBV29-1 - TGCAGCGTTGAACCTGGAAACACCATATATTTT CSVEPGNTIYF
- TRBJ1-1 TRBV7-2 TRBD1 TGTGCCAGCAGCTTACCGACAGGGCGGGCTGAAGCTTTCTTT CASSLPTGRAEAFF
- TRBJ1-1 TRBV29-1 TRBD1 TGCAGCGTTCACGGGACAGTAATTGAAGCTTTCTTT CSVHGTVIEAFF
- TRBJ1-2 TRBV30 TRBD1 TGTGCCTGGAGTGGACAGGGACGTGGCTACACCTTC CAWSGQGRGYTF
- TRBJ2-7 TRBV7-9 - TGTGCCAGCAGCCGCCCCAGACCAGCCTACGAGCAGTACTTC CASSRPRPAYEQYF
- TRBJ2-1 TRBV29-1 - TGCAGCGTTGATGGGGGAGGAAATGAGCAGTTCTTC CSVDGGGNEQFF
- TRBJ2-3 TRBV7-9 - TGTGCCAGCAGCTTATCCCTGGCAGGCGATACGCAGTATTTT CASSLSLAGDTQYF
few TRBJ2-1 TRBV6-1 TRBD2 TGTGCCAGCAGTGGAAGGGTCGGGGGGGCCGCCTACAATGAGCAGTTCTTC CASSGRVGGAAYNEQFF
- TRBJ2-1 TRBV30 TRBD1 TGTGCCTGGAACGGACAGGGGGCCGGGTACAATGAGCAGTTCTTC CAWNGQGAGYNEQFF
- TRBJ2-7 TRBV4-1 TRBD2 TGCGCCAGCAGCCAAACCGGGACTAGCGTCTACGAGCAGTACTTC CASSQTGTSVYEQYF
once TRBJ2-1 TRBV5-1 - TGCGCCAGCAGCTTGCAGCCCTCGGACTCCGCGGAGCAGTTCTTC CASSLQPSDSAEQFF
few TRBJ2-6 TRBV30 - TGTGCCTGGAGCGTTCGGGGGTTTGGGGCCAACGTCCTGACTTTC CAWSVRGFGANVLTF
- TRBJ1-4 TRBV2 TRBD1 TGTGCCAGCAGTGAAGACAGGGGGCCCGAAAAACTGTTTTTT CASSEDRGPEKLFF
- TRBJ1-1 TRBV29-1 - TGCAGCGTTATAGGACAGTGGAACACTGAAGCTTTCTTT CSVIGQWNTEAFF
- TRBJ1-5 TRBV10-3 - TGTGCCACTTCGACCGGGGGACAGCCCCAGCATTTT CATSTGGQPQHF
- TRBJ2-1 TRBV25-1 TRBD2 TGTGCCAGCAGCCTAGCGGGAGGCAATGAGCAGTTCTTC CASSLAGGNEQFF
- TRBJ2-7 TRBV10-3 - TGTGCCATCAGTGAGAATGGGAACGAGCAGTACTTC CAISENGNEQYF
few TRBJ1-3 TRBV6-6 - TGTGCCAGCAGTTACACGGGTGGATCTGGAAACACCATATATTTT CASSYTGGSGNTIYF
- TRBJ1-1 TRBV15 - TGTGCCACCAGCAGAGATCAGCGAGTGGCTGAAGCTTTCTTT CATSRDQRVAEAFF
- TRBJ2-3 TRBV9 TRBD2 TGTGCCAGCAGCCTACAATCGACTAGCGGTAGCACAGATACGCAGTATTTT CASSLQSTSGSTDTQYF
few TRBJ2-4 TRBV2 TRBD1 TGTGCCAGCAGGATATTCATCGGACAGGGTAAAAACATTCAGTACTTC CASRIFIGQGKNIQYF
- TRBJ1-1 TRBV4-2 - TGTGCCAGCAGCCAAGTCCGGGGAGACACTGAAGCTTTCTTT CASSQVRGDTEAFF
few TRBJ2-3 TRBV5-4 - TGTGCCAGCAGCCCCCAGGGAGAAGGGCTTGTAGATACGCAGTATTTT CASSPQGEGLVDTQYF
- TRBJ1-2 TRBV6-1 TRBD1 TGTGCCAGCAGTGAAGGTGGAAGGGGGCGAGGCTACACCTTC CASSEGGRGRGYTF